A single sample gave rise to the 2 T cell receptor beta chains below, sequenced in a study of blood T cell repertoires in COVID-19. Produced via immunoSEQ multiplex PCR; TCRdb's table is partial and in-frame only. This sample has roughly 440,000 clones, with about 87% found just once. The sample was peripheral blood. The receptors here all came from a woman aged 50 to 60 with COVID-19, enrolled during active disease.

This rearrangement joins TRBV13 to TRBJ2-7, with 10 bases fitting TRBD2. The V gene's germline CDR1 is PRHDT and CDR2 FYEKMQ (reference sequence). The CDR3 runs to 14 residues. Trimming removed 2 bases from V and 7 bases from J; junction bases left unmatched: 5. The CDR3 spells CASSLTGLANEQYF. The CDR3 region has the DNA TGTGCCAGCAGCTTAACGGGACTAGCGAATGAGCAGTACTTC. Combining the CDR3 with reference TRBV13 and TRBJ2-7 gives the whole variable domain AAGVIQSPRHLIKEKRETATLKCYPIPRHDTVYWYQQGPGQDPQFLISFYEKMQSDKGSIPDRFSAQQFSDYHSELNMSSLELGDSALYFCASSLTGLANEQYFGPGTRLTVT.

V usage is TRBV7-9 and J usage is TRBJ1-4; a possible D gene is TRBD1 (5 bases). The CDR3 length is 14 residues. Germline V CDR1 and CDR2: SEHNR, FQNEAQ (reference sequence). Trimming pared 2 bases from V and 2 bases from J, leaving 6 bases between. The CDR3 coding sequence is TGTGCCAGCAGCTTACGGGGGACTAATGAAAAACTGTTTTTT. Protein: CASSLRGTNEKLFF. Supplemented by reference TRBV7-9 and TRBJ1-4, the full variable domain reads DTGVSQNPRHKITKRGQNVTFRCDPISEHNRLYWYRQTLGQGPEFLTYFQNEAQLEKSRLLSDRFSAERPKGSFSTLEIQRTEQGDSAMYLCASSLRGTNEKLFFGSGTQLSVL.